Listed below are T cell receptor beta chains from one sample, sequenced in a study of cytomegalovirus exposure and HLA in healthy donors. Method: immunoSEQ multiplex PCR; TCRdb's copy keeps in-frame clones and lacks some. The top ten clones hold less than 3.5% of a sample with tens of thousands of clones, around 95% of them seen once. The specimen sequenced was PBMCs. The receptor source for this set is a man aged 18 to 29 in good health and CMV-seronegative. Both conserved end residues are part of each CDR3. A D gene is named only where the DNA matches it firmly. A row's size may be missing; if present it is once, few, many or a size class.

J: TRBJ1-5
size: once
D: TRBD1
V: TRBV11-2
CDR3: CASSPGDRNNQPQHF
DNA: TGTGCCAGCAGCCCGGGGGACAGAAACAATCAGCCCCAGCATTTT

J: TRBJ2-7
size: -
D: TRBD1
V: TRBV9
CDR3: CASSPRQGREPYEQYF
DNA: TGTGCCAGCAGCCCACGACAGGGAAGAGAGCCCTACGAGCAGTACTTC

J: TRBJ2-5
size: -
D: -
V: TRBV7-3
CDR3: CASSLGLVGTQYF
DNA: TGTGCCAGCAGCTTGGGACTTGTGGGGACCCAGTACTTC

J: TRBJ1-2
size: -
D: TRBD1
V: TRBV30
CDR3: CAWSEGTGNGYTF
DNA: TGTGCCTGGAGTGAGGGGACAGGGAATGGCTACACCTTC

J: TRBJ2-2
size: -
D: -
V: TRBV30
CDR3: CAGGRNTGELFF
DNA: TGTGCCGGAGGAAGGAACACCGGGGAGCTGTTTTTT

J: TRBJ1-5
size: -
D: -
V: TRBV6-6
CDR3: CASSNYLRGGDQPQHF
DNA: TGTGCCAGCAGCAATTATTTGAGGGGAGGAGATCAGCCCCAGCATTTT

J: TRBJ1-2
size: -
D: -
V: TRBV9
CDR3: CASSVDVFGGKNGYTF
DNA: TGTGCCAGCAGCGTAGACGTCTTCGGGGGTAAAAATGGCTACACCTTC

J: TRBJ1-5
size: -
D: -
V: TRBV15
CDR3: CATSRERRNQPQHF
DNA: TGTGCCACCAGCAGAGAGAGGCGGAATCAGCCCCAGCATTTT

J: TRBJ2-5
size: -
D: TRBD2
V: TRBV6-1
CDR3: CASSRRLAGEETQYF
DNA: TGTGCCAGCAGTCGCAGACTAGCGGGGGAAGAGACCCAGTACTTC

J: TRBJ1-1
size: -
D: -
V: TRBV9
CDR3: CASSRGHANTEAFF
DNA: TGTGCCAGCAGCCGCGGACACGCGAACACTGAAGCTTTCTTT

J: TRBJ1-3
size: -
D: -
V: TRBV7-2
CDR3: CASSSGALGNTIYF
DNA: TGTGCCAGCAGCTCTGGGGCGCTTGGAAACACCATATATTTT

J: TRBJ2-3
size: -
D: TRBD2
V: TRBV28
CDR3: CASSKGVGLAPDTQYF
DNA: TGTGCCAGCAGCAAAGGGGTGGGACTAGCTCCAGATACGCAGTATTTT